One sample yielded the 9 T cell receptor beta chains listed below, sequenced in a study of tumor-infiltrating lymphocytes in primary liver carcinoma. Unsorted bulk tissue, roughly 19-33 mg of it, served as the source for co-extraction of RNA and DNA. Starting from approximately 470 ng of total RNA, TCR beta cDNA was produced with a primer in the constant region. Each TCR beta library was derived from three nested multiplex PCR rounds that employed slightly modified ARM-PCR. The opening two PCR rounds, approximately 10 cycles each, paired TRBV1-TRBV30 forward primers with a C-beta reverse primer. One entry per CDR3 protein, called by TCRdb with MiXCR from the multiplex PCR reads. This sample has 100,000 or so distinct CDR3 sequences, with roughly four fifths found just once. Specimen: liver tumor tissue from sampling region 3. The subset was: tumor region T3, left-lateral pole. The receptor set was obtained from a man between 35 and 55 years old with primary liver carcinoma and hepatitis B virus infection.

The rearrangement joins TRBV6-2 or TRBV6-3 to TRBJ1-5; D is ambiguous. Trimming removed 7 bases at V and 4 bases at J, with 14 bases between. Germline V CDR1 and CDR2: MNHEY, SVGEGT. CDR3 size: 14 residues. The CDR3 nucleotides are TGTGCCAGCACGCTGGTGAATGGGAATCAGCCCCAGCATTTT. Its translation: CASTLVNGNQPQHF.

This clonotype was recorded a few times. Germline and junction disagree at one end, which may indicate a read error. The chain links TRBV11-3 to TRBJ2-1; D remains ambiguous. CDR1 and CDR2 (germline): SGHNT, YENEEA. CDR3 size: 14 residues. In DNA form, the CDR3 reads TGTGCCAGCGGCTTAGGAGTCAGCAGCAATGAGCAGTTCTTC. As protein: CASGLGVSSNEQFF.

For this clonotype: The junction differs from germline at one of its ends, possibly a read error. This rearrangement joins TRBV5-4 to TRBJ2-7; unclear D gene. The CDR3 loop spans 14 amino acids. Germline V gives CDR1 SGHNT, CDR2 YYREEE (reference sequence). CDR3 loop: CASSMAGFSYEQYF. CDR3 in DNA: TGTGCCAGCAGCATGGCCGGTTTCTCCTATGAGCAGTACTTC. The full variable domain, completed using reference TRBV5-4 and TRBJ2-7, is ETGVTQSPTHLIKTRGQQVTLRCSSQSGHNTVSWYQQALGQGPQFIFQYYREEENGRGNFPPRFSGLQFPNYSSELNVNALELDDSALYLCASSMAGFSYEQYFGPGTRLTVT.

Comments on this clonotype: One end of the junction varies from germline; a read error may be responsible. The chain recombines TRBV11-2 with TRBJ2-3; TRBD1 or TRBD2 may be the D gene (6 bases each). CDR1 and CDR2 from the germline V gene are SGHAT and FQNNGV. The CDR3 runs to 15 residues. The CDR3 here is CTSSPGGGGIDTQYF. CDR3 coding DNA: TGTACCAGTAGTCCCGGAGGGGGAGGCATAGATACGCAGTATTTT.

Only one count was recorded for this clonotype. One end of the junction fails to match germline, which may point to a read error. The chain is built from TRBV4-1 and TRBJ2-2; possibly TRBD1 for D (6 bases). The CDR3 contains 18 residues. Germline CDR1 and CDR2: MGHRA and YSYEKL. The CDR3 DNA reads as TGCGCCAGCAGCCAACCCGCCCTAGGAGTCGGGGACACCGGGGAGCTCTTTTTT. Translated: CASSQPALGVGDTGELFF.

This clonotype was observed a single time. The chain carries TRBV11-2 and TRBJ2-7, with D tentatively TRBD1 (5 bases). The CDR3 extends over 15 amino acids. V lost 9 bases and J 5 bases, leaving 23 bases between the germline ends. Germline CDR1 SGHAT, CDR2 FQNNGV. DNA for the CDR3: TGTGCCAGTAGTCGTTCTGCGACAGTGAGCCACGAGCAGTACTTC. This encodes CASSRSATVSHEQYF.

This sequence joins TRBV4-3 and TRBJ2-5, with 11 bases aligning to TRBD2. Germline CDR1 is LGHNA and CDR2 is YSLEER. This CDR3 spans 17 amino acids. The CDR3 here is CTTSQAASGRTGETQYF. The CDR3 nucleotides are TGCACTACCAGCCAAGCGGCTAGCGGGAGGACTGGTGAGACCCAGTACTTC.

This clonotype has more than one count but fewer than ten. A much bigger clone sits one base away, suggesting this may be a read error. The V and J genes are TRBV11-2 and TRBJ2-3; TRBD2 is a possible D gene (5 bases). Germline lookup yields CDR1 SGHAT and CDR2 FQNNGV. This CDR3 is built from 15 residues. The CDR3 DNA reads TGTGTCAGCAGCTTTCGGACTCACTATACAGATACGCAGTATTTT. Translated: CVSSFRTHYTDTQYF.

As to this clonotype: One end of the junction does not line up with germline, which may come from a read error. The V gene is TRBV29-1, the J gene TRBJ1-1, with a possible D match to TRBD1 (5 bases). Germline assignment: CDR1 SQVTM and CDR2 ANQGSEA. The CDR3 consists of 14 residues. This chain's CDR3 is CRVEEWTWRTEAFF. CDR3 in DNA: TGCAGGGTTGAAGAATGGACATGGAGGACTGAAGCTTTCTTT.